One sample yielded the 27 T cell receptor beta chains listed below, sequenced in a study of Ad26.COV2.S vaccination and SARS-CoV-2 variants. As for treatment: roughly 18 received Ad26.COV2.S at low or high dose, single or two shots; roughly 5 received placebo; per-sample allocation not given. Sampling was done on day 63 after the first vaccine or placebo injection. Assay used: immunoSEQ multiplex PCR; TCRdb lists only in-frame clones, some missing. The data contain about 440,000 clones, 90% of them singletons. Sequenced here: peripheral blood, sampled in a trial of Ad26.COV2.S vaccine versus placebo. The origin of the receptors is a person aged 18-60 years who received the Ad26.COV2.S COVID-19 vaccine or a placebo.

This clone was seen a single time. The chain carries TRBV6-2 or TRBV6-3 and TRBJ2-1; D is undetermined. Trimming left V 0 bases short and J 6 bases short, with 12 bases between. This CDR3 has 15 amino acids. Germline CDR1 reads MNHEY; CDR2 reads SVGEGT. As DNA, the CDR3 is TGTGCCAGCAGTTACTCGGGTGCTGGGGTCAATGAGCAGTTCTTC. Translating gives CASSYSGAGVNEQFF.

The V and J genes are TRBV28 and TRBJ2-7; a possible D gene is TRBD2 (7 bases). Germline loops: CDR1 MDHEN, CDR2 SYDVKM. This CDR3 contains 13 residues. The V and J ends lost 7 bases and 6 bases respectively, with 16 bases between them. The DNA for the CDR3 is TGTGCCAGCACCGAGGGGGGGGCGGGCGAGCAGTACTTC. Its translation is CASTEGGAGEQYF.

CDR3 bases: TGTGCCAGTAGCTCCTACGAGCAGTACTTC. Translating gives CASSSYEQYF. The chain carries TRBV21-1 and TRBJ2-7; the table's D call, TRBD2, has no DNA check behind it. TRBV21-1 is a pseudogene. The CDR3 length is 10 residues.

V and J are TRBV16 and TRBJ2-6, with D possibly matching TRBD2 (5 bases). The CDR3 totals 17 residues. The germline V gene encodes CDR1 KGHSY and CDR2 FQNENV. V lost 8 bases and J lost 0, with 17 bases in between. CDR3 region: CASAPRRESSGANVLTF. The CDR3 coding sequence is TGTGCCAGCGCCCCGCGACGGGAATCCTCTGGGGCCAACGTCCTGACTTTC.

This chain connects TRBV28 to TRBJ1-2; possibly TRBD1 for D (6 bases). The CDR3 spans 14 residues. Looked up from germline, CDR1 is MDHEN and CDR2 is SYDVKM. V was clipped by 6 bases and J by 3 bases, with 14 bases between them. CDR3 sequence reads: CASSDSGEDYGYTF. The CDR3 DNA sequence: TGTGCCAGCAGCGACTCAGGGGAAGACTATGGCTACACCTTC.

This clone was detected once. The V and J genes are TRBV29-1 and TRBJ2-2; D assignment may be TRBD1 or TRBD2 (7 bases each). The V and J ends lost 6 bases and 3 bases respectively, with 14 bases between them. The CDR3 consists of 14 residues. CDR1 is SQVTM and CDR2 is ANQGSEA in the germline V gene. The CDR3 sequence is CSVQGGPDTGELFF. The CDR3 nucleotides are TGCAGCGTCCAGGGGGGGCCGGACACCGGGGAGCTGTTTTTT.

The chain has TRBV24-1 and TRBJ1-4; no clear D gene. The germline V gene encodes CDR1 KGHDR and CDR2 SFDVKD. The CDR3 has 12 amino acids. Trimming cost V 2 bases and J 6 bases, with 3 bases left between them. The CDR3 protein is CATSDWDEKLFF. The CDR3 DNA sequence: TGTGCCACCAGTGATTGGGATGAAAAACTGTTTTTT.

The genes are TRBV11-2 and TRBJ2-1; D possibly corresponds to TRBD1 (6 bases). From germline, CDR1 is SGHAT and CDR2 FQNNGV. This CDR3 spans 18 amino acids. Trimming took off 5 bases at V and 12 bases at J, with 32 bases between the two ends. The CDR3 nucleotides are TGTGCCAGCAGCCTCCGCAGGGGCTCCTCCTGGGCCGGGTCCCGGCAGTTCTTC. Protein sequence: CASSLRRGSSWAGSRQFF.

The chain links TRBV10-3 to TRBJ2-2; D possibly matches TRBD1 or TRBD2 (5 bases each). The germline V gene encodes CDR1 ENHRY and CDR2 SYGVKD. V shed 3 bases and J shed 7 bases, with 18 bases lying between them. This CDR3 spans 16 amino acids. CDR3 loop: CAISDAGTQYNGELFF. The CDR3, as DNA: TGTGCCATCAGTGATGCCGGGACCCAATATAACGGGGAGCTGTTTTTT.

V is TRBV28 and J is TRBJ2-7, with 8 bases fitting TRBD2. The J segment lost 5 bases and the V segment lost 6 bases, leaving 12 bases of the junction unmatched. This CDR3 contains 15 residues. The germline V gene encodes CDR1 MDHEN and CDR2 SYDVKM. CDR3 sequence reads: CASSLGSGRQNEQYF. The CDR3 coding sequence is TGTGCCAGCAGCTTGGGGAGCGGGAGACAGAACGAGCAGTACTTC.

The gene calls are TRBV9 and TRBJ2-1; D not certain. CDR1 and CDR2 (germline): SGDLS, YYNGEE. V was shortened by 4 bases and J by 8 bases, with 19 bases between the two germline ends. The CDR3 is 15 amino acids. CDR3 nucleotide sequence: TGTGCCAGCAGCCCCGGCCAGGTAGCCCGGGATGAGCAGTTCTTC. Translated, it gives CASSPGQVARDEQFF. The complete variable domain, with remaining parts taken from reference TRBV9 and TRBJ2-1, reads DSGVTQTPKHLITATGQRVTLRCSPRSGDLSVYWYQQSLDQGLQFLIQYYNGEERAKGNILERFSAQQFPDLHSELNLSSLELGDSALYFCASSPGQVARDEQFFGPGTRLTVL.

This chain connects TRBV4-2 to TRBJ2-7, with D perhaps TRBD2 (5 bases). The ends were cut back, 2 bases at V and 7 bases at J, with 18 bases in the middle. Per germline, CDR1 LGHNA and CDR2 YNFKEQ. The CDR3 loop spans 15 amino acids. CDR3 residues: CASSQIASSPGEQYF. CDR3 in DNA: TGTGCCAGCAGCCAAATCGCTAGCTCACCGGGGGAGCAGTACTTC.

The V gene is TRBV27, the J gene TRBJ1-5; 9 nucleotides match TRBD1. The CDR3 has 17 residues. Germline-derived CDR1 and CDR2 are MNHEY and SMNVEV (reference sequence). Unmatched junction bases numbered 9, after V lost 6 bases and J lost 0 bases. The CDR3 region has the DNA TGTGCCAGCAGGGGGGGGACAGGGAGAGTTAGCAATCAGCCCCAGCATTTT. It yields the protein CASRGGTGRVSNQPQHF.

The J gene is TRBJ2-1, the V gene TRBV11-3; TRBD2 aligns across 11 bases. V lost 2 bases to trimming and J lost 2 bases; unmatched junction nucleotides: 2. Germline CDR1 is SGHNT and CDR2 is YENEEA. This CDR3 spans 16 amino acids. The CDR3 DNA follows: TGTGCCAGCAGCTTACCACTAGCGGGAGCCTACAATGAGCAGTTCTTC. Translating it yields CASSLPLAGAYNEQFF.

The J gene is TRBJ1-2, the V gene TRBV15, with a tentative D call TRBD1 (5 bases). Germline CDR1 reads LNHNV; CDR2 reads YYDKDF (reference sequence). Trimming left V 0 bases short and J 2 bases short, with 19 bases between. The CDR3 is 18 amino acids. CDR3 sequence reads: CATSRDSRWAGRNYGYTF. In DNA, the CDR3 is TGTGCCACCAGCAGAGATAGTCGTTGGGCAGGGAGAAACTATGGCTACACCTTC.

The chain has TRBV19 and TRBJ1-4; D ambiguous. CDR3 length equals 13 residues. Germline CDR1 reads LNHDA; CDR2 reads SQIVND (reference sequence). Between the trimmed V and J ends, which lost 5 bases and 5 bases, there was a span of 9 bases. CDR3 nucleotides: TGTGCCAGTAGTCCGGGTGTGAATGAAAAACTGTTTTTT. Protein sequence: CASSPGVNEKLFF.

The J gene is TRBJ2-1, the V gene TRBV19; D gene unclear. CDR1 and CDR2 from the germline V gene are LNHDA and SQIVND (reference sequence). Deletions cut 3 bases from V and 1 base from J, with 13 bases between. CDR3 length: 16 residues. The DNA for the CDR3 is TGTGCCAGTAGTATCCGTAAGGGCCCTTCCTACAATGAGCAGTTCTTC. Its protein product is CASSIRKGPSYNEQFF.

This rearrangement joins TRBV7-9 to TRBJ2-5, with 12 nucleotides matching TRBD2. Losses at the gene ends were 4 bases for V and 6 bases for J; bases not matched to a gene: 9. The CDR3 length is 16 residues. The germline gives CDR1 SEHNR, CDR2 FQNEAQ (reference sequence). CDR3: CASSSPTSGSGKTQYF. CDR3 coding DNA: TGTGCCAGCAGCTCCCCGACTAGCGGGAGTGGAAAGACCCAGTACTTC.

In this sample, this clone turned up a few times. The gene calls are TRBV4-2 and TRBJ2-7; D remains ambiguous. V lost 0 bases and J 1 base, leaving 10 bases between the germline ends. CDR1 is LGHNA, CDR2 YNFKEQ, per germline. The CDR3 spans 15 residues. In nucleotides, the CDR3 is TGTGCCAGCAGCCAAGAACACCACCTTTCCTACGAGCAGTACTTC. It translates to CASSQEHHLSYEQYF.

The chain has TRBV7-6 and TRBJ2-7; 9 bases map to TRBD2. Germline V gene lookup returns CDR1 SGHVS and CDR2 FNYEAQ. The CDR3 spans 18 residues. V shed 5 bases and J 3 bases; nucleotides not matched to a gene: 17. CDR3 coding DNA: TGTGCCAGCAGCGAGGGGGTCCGGGCTAGCGGGAAAAGCTACGAGCAGTACTTC. Translating it yields CASSEGVRASGKSYEQYF. Filled out from reference TRBV7-6 and TRBJ2-7, the complete variable domain reads GAGVSQSPRYKVTKRGQDVALRCDPISGHVSLYWYRQALGQGPEFLTYFNYEAQQDKSGLPNDRFSAERPEGSISTLTIQRTEQRDSAMYRCASSEGVRASGKSYEQYFGPGTRLTVT.

The V call is TRBV6-4, the J call TRBJ2-3; the D is unclear. This CDR3 has 11 residues. V was cut by 2 bases and J by 6 bases, with 3 bases left in between. CDR1 and CDR2 from the germline V gene are MRHNA and SNTAGT. The CDR3 DNA reads TGTGCCAGCAGTGACGGGGATACGCAGTATTTT. Residues: CASSDGDTQYF.

The chain joins TRBV24-1 to TRBJ2-5, with D possibly TRBD2 on 6 matching bases. Germline V gene data show CDR1 as KGHDR and CDR2 as SFDVKD. V dropped 4 bases and J dropped 5 bases, with 16 bases sitting between them. The CDR3 length is 15 residues. The CDR3 reads CATSDPREEGETQYF. Written as DNA, the CDR3 is TGTGCCACCAGTGACCCGCGGGAAGAAGGGGAGACCCAGTACTTC.

This chain connects TRBV4-1 to TRBJ2-1; no definite D call. The CDR3 loop spans 14 amino acids. V dropped 4 bases and J dropped 5 bases, with 12 bases sitting between them. The V gene's germline CDR1 is MGHRA and CDR2 YSYEKL. CDR3 sequence reads: CASSPHWPNNEQFF. DNA for the CDR3: TGCGCCAGCAGCCCCCACTGGCCGAACAATGAGCAGTTCTTC.

J is TRBJ1-2 and V is TRBV10-3; D may be TRBD1 (6 bases). This CDR3 is 13 amino acids long. V lost 7 bases, J lost 2 bases, and 11 bases lay in between. Germline assignment: CDR1 ENHRY and CDR2 SYGVKD. CDR3 bases: TGTGCCATCAAACCTCAGGGGAACTATGGCTACACCTTC. Protein product: CAIKPQGNYGYTF.

The V call is TRBV24-1, the J call TRBJ2-3; tentative D call: TRBD1 (6 bases). The CDR3 is 18 residues long. In germline, CDR1 is KGHDR, CDR2 SFDVKD. The germline V and J ends were trimmed by 4 bases and 0 bases, with 19 bases remaining between them. This chain's CDR3 is CATSEDSEAATSTDTQYF. The CDR3 nucleotides are TGTGCCACCAGTGAGGACAGCGAAGCCGCCACTAGCACAGATACGCAGTATTTT.

The CDR3 DNA reads as TGTGCCAGCACAGAGGAAAGGGGCGAGCAGTACTTC. This codes for CASTEERGEQYF. The chain links TRBV2 to TRBJ2-7, with a weak D call TRBD1 (5 bases). The germline V and J ends were trimmed by 7 bases and 6 bases, with 13 bases remaining between them. There are 12 residues in the CDR3. CDR1 is SNHLY and CDR2 is FYNNEI in the germline V gene.

V gene TRBV7-9 combines with J gene TRBJ2-7; maybe TRBD2 (5 bases). The germline V and J ends were trimmed by 0 bases and 3 bases, with 12 bases remaining between them. This CDR3 contains 15 residues. Germline lookup yields CDR1 SEHNR and CDR2 FQNEAQ (reference sequence). DNA for the CDR3: TGTGCCAGCAGCTTAGCCACCCCGGGGTACTACGAGCAGTACTTC. It encodes CASSLATPGYYEQYF.